The 24 T cell receptor beta chains reported below all come from one sample, sequenced in a study of chemoradiotherapy in HPV16-positive cancers. Assay used: immunoSEQ multiplex PCR; TCRdb lists only in-frame clones, some missing. The sample has several thousand clones, under 80% seen once. The material sequenced was tumor tissue, taken from a patient who underwent chemoradiotherapy. The origin of the receptors is a human donor with HPV-associated anogenital cancer.

The DNA for the CDR3 is TGTGCCAGTAGTATTCAGGACAGGGAAGGTCAGCCCCAGCATTTT. Amino acids: CASSIQDREGQPQHF. The rearrangement uses TRBV19 and TRBJ1-5; TRBD1 matches at 8 bases. In germline, CDR1 is LNHDA, CDR2 SQIVND (reference sequence). The V and J ends lost 3 bases and 6 bases, in that order; junction bases with no gene match: 7. This CDR3 contains 15 residues.

The chain is built from TRBV7-2 and TRBJ2-1, with D possibly matching TRBD2 (5 bases). The ends were cut back, 7 bases at V and 6 bases at J, with 19 bases in the middle. CDR1 is SGHTA, CDR2 FQGNSA, per germline. This CDR3 is built from 15 residues. Here the CDR3 reads CASTNFRGLGNEQFF. DNA of the CDR3: TGTGCCAGCACTAACTTTCGGGGTTTGGGCAATGAGCAGTTCTTC.

The chain carries TRBV6-6 and TRBJ2-7; 12 bases line up with TRBD2. Trimming took 5 bases from V and 2 from J; bases not matched to a gene: 7. CDR3 length equals 16 residues. Germline values: CDR1 MNHNY, CDR2 SVGAGI (reference sequence). This chain's CDR3 is CASSPPTSGGPYEQYF. In DNA form, the CDR3 reads TGTGCCAGCAGTCCCCCGACTAGCGGGGGTCCCTACGAGCAGTACTTC.

The chain is built from TRBV7-3 and TRBJ2-5; 10 bases are a match to TRBD2. From germline, CDR1 is SGHTA and CDR2 FQGTGA. The CDR3 length is 16 residues. V shed 2 bases and J 5 bases; nucleotides not matched to a gene: 8. This chain's CDR3 is CASSLASGGQGETQYF. CDR3 nucleotide sequence: TGTGCCAGCAGCTTAGCTAGCGGGGGCCAAGGGGAGACCCAGTACTTC.

This clone showed up just a few times. J is TRBJ1-1 and V is TRBV30; D may be TRBD1 (5 bases). Germline lookup yields CDR1 GTSNPN and CDR2 SVGIG (reference sequence). The CDR3 consists of 14 residues. V gave up 4 bases and J gave up 1 base, with 13 bases separating them. The CDR3 DNA follows: TGTGCCTGGACCCCCGAAACAGGGAACACTGAAGCTTTCTTT. Translation: CAWTPETGNTEAFF.

The J gene is TRBJ1-3, the V gene TRBV11-2, with TRBD1 identical over 8 bases. The CDR3 totals 14 residues. The germline V gene has CDR1 SGHAT and CDR2 FQNNGV. Trimming cost V 5 bases and J 4 bases; bases outside gene matches: 4. CDR3 bases: TGTGCCAGCAGCCTCGGACAGGGCGGAAACACCATATATTTT. Translation gives CASSLGQGGNTIYF.

The gene calls are TRBV6-1 and TRBJ1-5; D is unclear. The V end was cut by 3 bases, the J end by 0 bases, with 9 bases between. The CDR3 runs 15 residues. Germline lookup yields CDR1 MNHNS and CDR2 SASEGT. The CDR3 sequence: CASSEARHSNQPQHF. The CDR3 DNA follows: TGTGCCAGCAGTGAGGCCAGGCATAGCAATCAGCCCCAGCATTTT.

The chain joins TRBV9 to TRBJ1-6; D unclear. The length of the CDR3 is 15 residues. Germline V gives CDR1 SGDLS, CDR2 YYNGEE. V was pared by 3 bases and J by 8 bases, with 15 bases between. Written as DNA, the CDR3 is TGTGCCAGCAGCGCCGGACGCCCTGGGGATTCACCCCTCCACTTT. Translated: CASSAGRPGDSPLHF. The variable domain in full, completed from reference TRBV9 and TRBJ1-6, reads DSGVTQTPKHLITATGQRVTLRCSPRSGDLSVYWYQQSLDQGLQFLIQYYNGEERAKGNILERFSAQQFPDLHSELNLSSLELGDSALYFCASSAGRPGDSPLHFGNGTRLTVT.

The chain has TRBV7-3 and TRBJ2-7, with 11 bases fitting TRBD1. V lost 4 bases and J lost 5; bases outside the gene matches: 4. Germline V gives CDR1 SGHTA, CDR2 FQGTGA. The CDR3 contains 14 residues. The CDR3 nucleotides are TGTGCCAGCAGCTCCGGGACAGGGGGAAACGAGCAGTACTTC. It codes for CASSSGTGGNEQYF.

CDR3 sequence (DNA): TGTGCTAGTGGCTCCACTGATAACACTGAAGCTTTCTTT. Amino acid sequence: CASGSTDNTEAFF. The rearrangement links TRBV12-5 to TRBJ1-1; no clear D. This CDR3 contains 13 residues. V was shortened by 6 bases and J by 2 bases, with 10 bases between the two germline ends. Germline CDR1 is LGHNT and CDR2 is FRNRAP.

J is TRBJ2-3 and V is TRBV27; perhaps TRBD1 as D (5 bases). This CDR3 is 14 amino acids long. Per germline, CDR1 MNHEY and CDR2 SMNVEV (reference sequence). The V and J ends lost 6 bases and 4 bases respectively, with 14 bases between them. In nucleotides, the CDR3 is TGTGCCAGCAGAACCTGGTGGGGCGCAGATACGCAGTATTTT. This sequence encodes CASRTWWGADTQYF.

This chain joins TRBV28 and TRBJ1-5, with D uncertain. V shed 3 bases and J shed 3 bases, with 6 bases lying between them. The germline gives CDR1 MDHEN, CDR2 SYDVKM. The CDR3 covers 13 residues. The CDR3 DNA is TGTGCCAGCAGTTTTAGCTACAATCAGCCCCAGCATTTT. It encodes CASSFSYNQPQHF.

This sequence joins TRBV7-9 and TRBJ2-7; the D gene is possibly TRBD1 (6 bases). There are 14 residues in the CDR3. The V gene lost 3 bases and the J gene lost 3 bases, with 12 bases spanning the gap. Germline assignment: CDR1 SEHNR and CDR2 FQNEAQ (reference sequence). This CDR3 is CASSLGGGFYEQYF. For the CDR3, the DNA is TGTGCCAGCAGCTTGGGTGGGGGCTTCTACGAGCAGTACTTC. The whole variable domain, filled in from reference TRBV7-9 and TRBJ2-7, reads DTGVSQNPRHKITKRGQNVTFRCDPISEHNRLYWYRQTLGQGPEFLTYFQNEAQLEKSRLLSDRFSAERPKGSFSTLEIQRTEQGDSAMYLCASSLGGGFYEQYFGPGTRLTVT.

This clone was counted once. The V call is TRBV19, the J call TRBJ1-2; 10 bases are shared with TRBD1. Germline-derived CDR1 and CDR2 are LNHDA and SQIVND (reference sequence). The CDR3 loop spans 15 amino acids. V shed 6 bases, J shed 2 bases, and the junction held 6 bases outside the gene matches. The CDR3 here is CASSYSGQGNYGYTF. In DNA, the CDR3 is TGTGCCAGTAGCTACTCGGGACAGGGGAACTATGGCTACACCTTC.

The chain couples TRBV18 to TRBJ1-1; 10 nucleotides align to TRBD1. CDR1 KGHSH and CDR2 LQKENI come from the germline V gene. V was clipped by 4 bases and J by 5 bases; unmatched bases: 4. CDR3 length: 14 amino acids. CDR3 DNA sequence: TGTGCCAGCTCACAGGGACAGGGGATGACTGAAGCTTTCTTT. Translating gives CASSQGQGMTEAFF.

The chain carries TRBV9 and TRBJ2-6, with 15 bases fitting TRBD2. Germline trimming cut 4 bases from V and 2 bases from J; bases unmatched to any gene: 7. The CDR3 extends over 19 amino acids. Germline V gene data show CDR1 as SGDLS and CDR2 as YYNGEE. The CDR3 spells CASSRRTSGGVTGANVLTF. The CDR3 region has the DNA TGTGCCAGCAGCCGTAGGACTAGCGGGGGGGTAACTGGGGCCAACGTCCTGACTTTC.

The V gene is TRBV28, the J gene TRBJ1-5; D might be TRBD1 (5 bases). CDR3 length equals 14 residues. Germline V CDR1 and CDR2: MDHEN, SYDVKM. Trimming removed 7 bases from V and 7 bases from J, with 17 bases in between. This chain's CDR3 is CASTRPVGGQPQHF. CDR3 DNA sequence: TGTGCCAGCACCCGACCGGTTGGGGGGCAGCCCCAGCATTTT.

V and J are TRBV5-5 and TRBJ1-6, with D unresolved. The V end lost 2 bases, the J end lost 9 bases, and 12 bases lay between the germline ends. From germline, CDR1 is SGHKS and CDR2 YYEKEE (reference sequence). The CDR3 contains 14 residues. The CDR3 is CASSFQVTGSPLHF. As DNA, the CDR3 is TGTGCCAGCAGCTTTCAAGTGACCGGTTCACCCCTCCACTTT.

The chain has TRBV11-3 and TRBJ2-2; 8 bases agree with TRBD1. Germline trimming cut 5 bases from V and 9 bases from J; bases unmatched to any gene: 11. The CDR3 runs to 15 residues. Germline CDR1 SGHNT, CDR2 YENEEA. This CDR3 is CASSLGTGASRELFF. CDR3 DNA sequence: TGTGCCAGCAGCCTTGGGACAGGCGCTTCCCGGGAGCTGTTTTTT.

This clone has only one observation. The chain employs TRBV5-1 and TRBJ1-1; 7 positions match TRBD1. The CDR3 extends over 15 amino acids. In germline, CDR1 is SGHRS, CDR2 YFSETQ. V shed 7 bases, J shed 5 bases, and the junction held 14 bases outside the gene matches. The DNA for the CDR3 is TGCGCCAGCCTAGGGGCGCCAGGGGGAAATACTGAAGCTTTCTTT. It specifies CASLGAPGGNTEAFF.

The chain uses TRBV5-1 and TRBJ2-6; tentatively, D is TRBD1 (6 bases). CDR3 size: 16 residues. Trimming pared 0 bases from V and 2 bases from J, leaving 9 bases between. CDR1 is SGHRS, CDR2 YFSETQ, per germline. The CDR3 sequence: CASSLGGGTGANVLTF. CDR3 coding DNA: TGCGCCAGCAGCTTGGGAGGGGGAACTGGGGCCAACGTCCTGACTTTC.

The chain combines TRBV15 with TRBJ2-1; D is perhaps TRBD1 (6 bases). Trimming left V 6 bases short and J 7 bases short, with 19 bases between. Germline CDR1 reads LNHNV; CDR2 reads YYDKDF (reference sequence). The CDR3 runs 15 residues. This CDR3 reads CATRTNRDNMNEQFF. CDR3 in DNA: TGTGCCACCAGGACAAACAGGGACAACATGAATGAGCAGTTCTTC.

The rearrangement uses TRBV5-1 and TRBJ2-3; D perhaps matches TRBD2 (5 bases). V was clipped by 3 bases and J by 6 bases, with 17 bases between them. Per the germline V gene, CDR1 is SGHRS and CDR2 is YFSETQ. The CDR3 has 15 residues. The CDR3 DNA follows: TGCGCCAGCAGCTCCCCCGGGGAGTCTACGGATACGCAGTATTTT. This codes for CASSSPGESTDTQYF.

A few counts support this clone. The CDR3 protein is CATQGRQRTDTQYF. CDR3 nucleotide sequence: TGTGCCACCCAGGGCCGTCAACGCACAGATACGCAGTATTTT. The chain uses TRBV2 and TRBJ2-3; tentative D call: TRBD1 (5 bases). CDR1 is SNHLY, CDR2 FYNNEI, per germline. This CDR3 has 14 residues. With 10 bases removed from V and 1 base from J, the gap between germline ends came to 15 bases.